Presented here are 32 T cell receptor beta chains from one specimen sequenced in a study of blood T cell repertoires in COVID-19. The assay was immunoSEQ multiplex PCR, and TCRdb's table has in-frame clones only and misses some. The data hold roughly 220,000 clones, with under 90% observed a single time. Source material: peripheral blood. The receptors were sampled from a young man with active or convalescent COVID-19.

This chain links TRBV4-3 with TRBJ2-7, with 9 bases lining up with TRBD2. V shed 2 bases and J 5 bases; nucleotides not matched to a gene: 10. The CDR3 consists of 16 residues. CDR1 is LGHNA, CDR2 YSLEER, per germline. The DNA of the CDR3 is TGCGCCAGCAGCCAAACTTTAGCGGGAGTCCCTAACGAGCAGTACTTC. This sequence encodes CASSQTLAGVPNEQYF.

The genes are TRBV5-1 and TRBJ1-1; D might be TRBD1 (6 bases). With 0 bases removed from V and 1 base from J, the gap between germline ends came to 22 bases. The CDR3 contains 19 residues. Per the germline V gene, CDR1 is SGHRS and CDR2 is YFSETQ. CDR3 loop: CASSLAGGADLSANTEAFF. The CDR3 DNA follows: TGCGCCAGCAGCTTGGCCGGGGGGGCGGACTTATCGGCGAACACTGAAGCTTTCTTT.

The V call is TRBV29-1, the J call TRBJ1-3, with 7 bases aligning to TRBD1. V shed 5 bases and J 6 bases; nucleotides not matched to a gene: 7. The CDR3 contains 13 residues. Germline V CDR1 and CDR2: SQVTM, ANQGSEA. CDR3 sequence (DNA): TGCAGCGTTAAGAAGGGGGCGTCAAACACCATATATTTT. Translating it yields CSVKKGASNTIYF.

This chain links TRBV18 with TRBJ1-6, with D perhaps matching TRBD1 (6 bases). The CDR3 length is 15 residues. The V end was cut by 6 bases, the J end by 8 bases, with 17 bases between. Germline V CDR1 and CDR2: KGHSH, LQKENI. The CDR3 bases are TGTGCCAGCTCCCCGAGGCCAGGGGCCGATTCACCCCTCCACTTT. Protein sequence: CASSPRPGADSPLHF.

The chain joins TRBV9 to TRBJ2-7, with TRBD2 as a possible D gene (7 bases). V was trimmed by 4 bases and J by 5 bases, leaving 16 bases between them. The CDR3 sequence is 14 residues long. Germline V gene data show CDR1 as SGDLS and CDR2 as YYNGEE. The CDR3 DNA reads as TGTGCCAGCAGCCTGGGGGAGGGGGGACACGAGCAGTACTTC. The encoded protein is CASSLGEGGHEQYF.

This clone was seen a few times. V is TRBV30 and J is TRBJ1-5; D possibly corresponds to TRBD1 (5 bases). CDR3 length: 13 residues. Deletions cut 2 bases from V and 5 bases from J, with 10 bases between. CDR1 and CDR2 (germline): GTSNPN, SVGIG (reference sequence). The chain's CDR3 is CAWSFQGYQPQHF. CDR3 DNA sequence: TGTGCCTGGAGTTTCCAGGGCTATCAGCCCCAGCATTTT.

The chain's CDR3 is CASSPPTSGHYEQYF. DNA of the CDR3: TGTGCCAGCTCACCACCGACTAGCGGGCACTACGAGCAGTACTTC. This chain uses TRBV18 with TRBJ2-7, with 10 positions matching TRBD2. J lost 3 bases, V lost 0 bases, and 2 bases had no gene match. This CDR3 spans 15 amino acids. In germline, CDR1 is KGHSH, CDR2 LQKENI.

The chain joins TRBV15 to TRBJ1-2; D remains ambiguous. The length of the CDR3 is 17 residues. The V gene's germline CDR1 is LNHNV and CDR2 YYDKDF (reference sequence). Trimming took 0 bases from V and 2 from J, leaving 16 bases between them. The CDR3 DNA reads as TGTGCCACCAGCAGAGATCCAGAGGCAGCGTCCAACTATGGCTACACCTTC. It codes for CATSRDPEAASNYGYTF. The full variable domain, completed using reference TRBV15 and TRBJ1-2, is DAMVIQNPRYQVTQFGKPVTLSCSQTLNHNVMYWYQQKSSQAPKLLFHYYDKDFNNEADTPDNFQSRRPNTSFCFLDIRSPGLGDTAMYLCATSRDPEAASNYGYTFGSGTRLTVV.

The chain recombines TRBV6-2 or TRBV6-3 with TRBJ1-1; D might be TRBD1 (5 bases). This CDR3 has 13 residues. V lost 3 bases to trimming and J lost 5 bases, with 10 bases between them. Per germline, CDR1 MNHEY and CDR2 SVGEGT. The CDR3 loop is CASSYLPGTEAFF. The CDR3 DNA sequence: TGTGCCAGCAGTTATTTACCAGGGACTGAAGCTTTCTTT.

This rearrangement joins TRBV7-8 to TRBJ2-5, with D tentatively TRBD1 (5 bases). Germline V gives CDR1 SGHVS, CDR2 FQNEAQ. The CDR3 extends over 14 amino acids. Trimming shortened V by 2 bases and J by 3 bases, and 10 bases separated the two germline ends. The CDR3 DNA follows: TGTGCCAGCAGCTTACCCCGCAGGGAAGAGACCCAGTACTTC. This sequence encodes CASSLPRREETQYF.

V and J are TRBV28 and TRBJ1-2, with no clear D. V was pared by 6 bases and J by 4 bases, with 15 bases between. From germline, CDR1 is MDHEN and CDR2 SYDVKM. CDR3 length equals 14 residues. In nucleotides, the CDR3 is TGTGCCAGCAGCGCCCCTCGGGGTGTCTATGGCTACACCTTC. It yields the protein CASSAPRGVYGYTF.

The CDR3 loop is CASSPRPGQGRRDTEAFF. In nucleotides, the CDR3 is TGTGCCAGCAGTCCAAGACCGGGACAGGGAAGAAGGGACACTGAAGCTTTCTTT. The chain has TRBV28 and TRBJ1-1, with TRBD1 matching over 9 bases. Looked up from germline, CDR1 is MDHEN and CDR2 is SYDVKM. V shed 5 bases, J shed 3 bases, and the junction held 16 bases outside the gene matches. This CDR3 has 18 residues.

The sample holds many counts of this clone. This chain joins TRBV6-1 and TRBJ2-2, with 12 bases identical to TRBD2. V was pared by 2 bases and J by 6 bases, with 1 base of the junction left unmatched. There are 15 residues in the CDR3. CDR1 is MNHNS, CDR2 SASEGT, per germline. The CDR3 nucleotides are TGTGCCAGCAGTGAACTAGCGGGAGGGCCCGGGGAGCTGTTTTTT. Residues: CASSELAGGPGELFF.

This chain links TRBV5-5 with TRBJ1-5; D not certain. Trimming stripped 4 bases from V and 7 bases from J, with 15 bases between. Per the germline V gene, CDR1 is SGHKS and CDR2 is YYEKEE (reference sequence). There are 14 residues in the CDR3. This CDR3 reads CASSPNGEVQPQHF. The CDR3 DNA reads TGTGCCAGCAGCCCCAACGGGGAGGTCCAGCCCCAGCATTTT.

The chain uses TRBV9 and TRBJ2-2, with a weak D call TRBD1 (7 bases). The germline V gene has CDR1 SGDLS and CDR2 YYNGEE. The V gene lost 4 bases and the J gene lost 2 bases, with 15 bases spanning the gap. There are 16 residues in the CDR3. The CDR3 protein is CASSRTGGGNTGELFF. The CDR3 DNA reads TGTGCCAGCAGCCGGACAGGAGGGGGTAACACCGGGGAGCTGTTTTTT.

The CDR3 DNA follows: TGTGCCAGCAGTCCTACTAGCGGCTCCTACGAGCAGTACTTC. Its protein product is CASSPTSGSYEQYF. The genes are TRBV27 and TRBJ2-7; 8 bases map to TRBD2. The CDR3 is 14 residues long. J gave up 0 bases and V 5 bases, and 3 bases lay outside the gene matches. CDR1 is MNHEY, CDR2 SMNVEV, per germline (reference sequence).

The CDR3 reads CASSLDKNTEAFF. CDR3 bases: TGTGCCAGCAGTTTGGACAAGAACACTGAAGCTTTCTTT. The chain joins TRBV12-3 or TRBV12-4 to TRBJ1-1; D is perhaps TRBD1 (5 bases). The CDR3 has 13 residues. V was clipped by 3 bases and J by 1 base, with 6 bases between them.

The chain carries TRBV27 and TRBJ1-2; 8 bases are a match to TRBD1. The ends lost 6 bases at V and 9 bases at J; junction bases unmatched: 12. The CDR3 has 14 amino acids. CDR1 MNHEY and CDR2 SMNVEV come from the germline V gene (reference sequence). CDR3 nucleotide sequence: TGTGCCAGCAGCAGGGGGCTTGGACAGAGGAGCTACACCTTC. It is translated as CASSRGLGQRSYTF.

V gene TRBV6-5 combines with J gene TRBJ1-5, with D possibly TRBD1 on 6 matching bases. The germline CDR1 and CDR2 sequences are MNHEY and SVGAGI. This CDR3 is built from 15 residues. V was pared by 8 bases and J by 3 bases, with 17 bases between. The CDR3 reads CASGYLGQHNQPQHF. The CDR3 bases are TGTGCCAGCGGATACCTAGGACAGCACAATCAGCCCCAGCATTTT.

The chain couples TRBV19 to TRBJ2-4; possible D gene TRBD2, 7 bases. The CDR3 totals 16 residues. Trimming shortened V by 10 bases and J by 0 bases, and 19 bases separated the two germline ends. The V gene's germline CDR1 is LNHDA and CDR2 SQIVND (reference sequence). The chain's CDR3 is CATKGGDTLAKNIQYF. The DNA of the CDR3 is TGTGCCACCAAAGGGGGGGACACCTTAGCCAAAAACATTCAGTACTTC.

The chain has TRBV11-3 and TRBJ2-1; 9 bases align to TRBD2. The length of the CDR3 is 15 residues. Germline values: CDR1 SGHNT, CDR2 YENEEA. Trimming at V came to 5 bases and at J to 0 bases, leaving 2 bases not matched to a gene. The CDR3 reads CASSRGGDSYNEQFF. The DNA of the CDR3 is TGTGCCAGCAGCCGCGGGGGGGACTCCTACAATGAGCAGTTCTTC.

The V call is TRBV5-4, the J call TRBJ2-1; 7 bases are a match to TRBD2. This CDR3 comprises 15 residues. CDR1 is SGHNT, CDR2 YYREEE, per germline (reference sequence). J gave up 3 bases and V 3 bases, and 6 bases lay outside the gene matches. CDR3 in amino acids: CASSSRLAIYNEQFF. In nucleotides, the CDR3 is TGTGCCAGCAGCTCCCGACTAGCCATCTACAATGAGCAGTTCTTC.

V and J are TRBV27 and TRBJ2-7, with D maybe TRBD1 (6 bases). Germline lookup yields CDR1 MNHEY and CDR2 SMNVEV (reference sequence). This CDR3 spans 14 amino acids. Trimming removed 7 bases at V and 5 bases at J, with 18 bases between. The CDR3 loop is CASKVLGGVHEQYF. CDR3 DNA sequence: TGTGCCAGCAAGGTCCTAGGGGGAGTACACGAGCAGTACTTC.

The chain employs TRBV10-3 and TRBJ2-5; 8 bases line up with TRBD1. Germline CDR1 is ENHRY and CDR2 is SYGVKD. The junction had 4 bases not matched to a gene; V was cut back by 6 bases and J by 1 base. The CDR3 has 14 amino acids. CDR3 region: CAISSDRAQETQYF. CDR3 DNA: TGTGCCATCAGCTCGGACAGGGCCCAAGAGACCCAGTACTTC.

The chain carries TRBV18 and TRBJ1-3; possible D gene TRBD1, 6 bases. CDR3 size: 15 residues. The germline V gene encodes CDR1 KGHSH and CDR2 LQKENI. Trimming left V 4 bases short and J 0 bases short, with 10 bases between. CDR3 DNA: TGTGCCAGCTCACAGGGACAAGACTCTGGAAACACCATATATTTT. Protein product: CASSQGQDSGNTIYF.

V usage is TRBV7-9 and J usage is TRBJ1-2; 9 bases fit TRBD1. Losses at the gene ends were 7 bases for V and 8 bases for J; bases not matched to a gene: 17. The CDR3 sequence is 16 residues long. CDR1 and CDR2 (germline): SEHNR, FQNEAQ (reference sequence). The CDR3 sequence: CASTPTGGQGDGGYTF. The CDR3 coding sequence is TGTGCCAGCACCCCTACGGGGGGACAGGGAGACGGAGGCTACACCTTC. The variable domain in full, completed from reference TRBV7-9 and TRBJ1-2, reads DTGVSQNPRHKITKRGQNVTFRCDPISEHNRLYWYRQTLGQGPEFLTYFQNEAQLEKSRLLSDRFSAERPKGSFSTLEIQRTEQGDSAMYLCASTPTGGQGDGGYTFGSGTRLTVV.

The gene calls are TRBV10-3 and TRBJ2-3, with 9 bases matching TRBD2. The CDR3 covers 16 residues. J lost 0 bases, V lost 6 bases, and 7 bases had no gene match. Germline V gene lookup returns CDR1 ENHRY and CDR2 SYGVKD. The CDR3 spells CAISGGLAISTDTQYF. The CDR3 region has the DNA TGTGCCATCAGCGGCGGACTAGCGATTAGCACAGATACGCAGTATTTT.

The V gene is TRBV27, the J gene TRBJ2-7; D not resolved. CDR1 and CDR2 from the germline V gene are MNHEY and SMNVEV (reference sequence). V lost 2 bases and J lost 2, with 19 bases in between. This CDR3 spans 17 amino acids. CDR3 loop: CASSLVNPLGPTYEQYF. The CDR3 DNA follows: TGTGCCAGCAGTTTAGTTAACCCCCTAGGCCCCACCTACGAGCAGTACTTC.

The chain carries TRBV5-6 and TRBJ2-7, with D perhaps TRBD2 (6 bases). Trimming pared 3 bases from V and 5 bases from J, leaving 12 bases between. The CDR3 runs to 13 residues. Germline V gives CDR1 SGHDT, CDR2 YYEEEE. The CDR3 spells CASSWRTIHEQYF. CDR3 DNA sequence: TGTGCCAGCAGCTGGAGGACTATCCACGAGCAGTACTTC.

The sample holds a few counts of this clone. This chain uses TRBV28 with TRBJ2-7, with D unresolved. CDR1 is MDHEN and CDR2 is SYDVKM in the germline V gene. V was trimmed by 1 base and J by 5 bases, leaving 6 bases between them. The CDR3 spans 12 residues. As DNA, the CDR3 is TGTGCCAGCAGTTTATCGAGGAACGAGCAGTACTTC. Its protein product is CASSLSRNEQYF.

The V and J genes are TRBV11-2 and TRBJ1-4, with a possible D match to TRBD1 (6 bases). Per the germline V gene, CDR1 is SGHAT and CDR2 is FQNNGV. V was trimmed by 4 bases and J by 6 bases, leaving 15 bases between them. The CDR3 extends over 15 amino acids. The chain's CDR3 is CASSSPQGGHEKLFF. DNA for the CDR3: TGTGCCAGCAGCTCACCACAGGGTGGACATGAAAAACTGTTTTTT.

The chain links TRBV7-3 to TRBJ2-4; possibly TRBD1 for D (6 bases). Germline V lookup: CDR1 SGHTA, CDR2 FQGTGA. The V and J ends lost 4 bases and 8 bases respectively, with 15 bases between them. The length of the CDR3 is 14 residues. This CDR3 reads CASSSTGSGDIQYF. CDR3 bases: TGTGCCAGCAGCTCTACAGGGTCTGGAGACATTCAGTACTTC.